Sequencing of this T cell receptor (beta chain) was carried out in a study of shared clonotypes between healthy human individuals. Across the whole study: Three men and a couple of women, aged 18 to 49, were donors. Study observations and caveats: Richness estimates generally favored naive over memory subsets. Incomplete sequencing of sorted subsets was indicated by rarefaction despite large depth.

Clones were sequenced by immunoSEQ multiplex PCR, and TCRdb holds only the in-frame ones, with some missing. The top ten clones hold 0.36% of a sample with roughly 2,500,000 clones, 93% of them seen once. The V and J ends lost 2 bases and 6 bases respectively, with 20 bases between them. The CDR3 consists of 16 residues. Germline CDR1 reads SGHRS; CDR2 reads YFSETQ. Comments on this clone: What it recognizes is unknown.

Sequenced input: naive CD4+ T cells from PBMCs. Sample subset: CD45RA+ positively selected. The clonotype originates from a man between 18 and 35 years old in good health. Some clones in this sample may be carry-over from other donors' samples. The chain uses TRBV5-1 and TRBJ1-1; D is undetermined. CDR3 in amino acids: CASSLIAAAGASEAFF. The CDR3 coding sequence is TGCGCCAGCAGCTTAATAGCGGCCGCGGGAGCCTCTGAAGCTTTCTTT.